These 22 T cell receptor beta chains came from one sample sequenced in a study of CD8 T cells in Susac syndrome. Random hexamers were used to reverse transcribe roughly 0.45 to 1 ug of RNA. Via MiXCR, TCRdb re-called the immunoSEQ multiplex PCR reads, giving one row per CDR3 protein. The sample gives roughly 110,000 distinct CDR3 sequences, roughly 95% of which show up once; roughly 0.43% is in the top ten. The sequenced material came from CD8+ T cells from PBMCs. The receptor set was obtained from a human donor with Susac syndrome.

The J gene is TRBJ2-7, the V gene TRBV20-1; D might be TRBD2 (6 bases). From germline, CDR1 is DFQATT and CDR2 SNEGSKA (reference sequence). Deletions cut 4 bases from V and 0 bases from J, with 13 bases between. This CDR3 is built from 14 residues. The CDR3 reads CSAKGTASSYEQYF. The CDR3 nucleotides read TGCAGTGCTAAAGGGACTGCGAGCTCCTACGAGCAGTACTTC.

This sequence joins TRBV12-3 or TRBV12-4 and TRBJ1-2; no firm D call. The CDR3 covers 14 residues. With 3 bases removed from V and 4 bases from J, the gap between germline ends came to 12 bases. CDR3 DNA: TGTGCCAGCAGTTTCCCCCAGCGGGGCTATGGCTACACCTTC. It translates to CASSFPQRGYGYTF.

The chain uses TRBV2 and TRBJ2-7, with 8 positions matching TRBD1. V dropped 6 bases and J dropped 5; count of bases not matched to a gene: 3. This CDR3 is built from 12 residues. Germline V CDR1 and CDR2: SNHLY, FYNNEI. The CDR3 nucleotides are TGTGCCAGCAGGGGACAGGTTAACGAGCAGTACTTC. It specifies CASRGQVNEQYF.

This chain connects TRBV24-1 to TRBJ2-5; 8 bases line up with TRBD2. The germline CDR1 and CDR2 sequences are KGHDR and SFDVKD. The CDR3 has 14 residues. Unmatched junction bases numbered 3, after V lost 4 bases and J lost 3 bases. The CDR3, as DNA: TGTGCCACCAGTGAGCGGGGGGCTGAAGAGACCCAGTACTTC. This sequence encodes CATSERGAEETQYF.

The rearrangement links TRBV15 to TRBJ2-7; D call uncertain. Germline V CDR1 and CDR2: LNHNV, YYDKDF (reference sequence). V lost 2 bases, J lost 0 bases, and 14 bases lay in between. This CDR3 spans 16 amino acids. This CDR3 reads CATSRLPSDTSYEQYF. CDR3 coding DNA: TGTGCCACCAGCAGATTGCCCAGTGACACCTCCTACGAGCAGTACTTC.

CDR3 protein: CASSQGRSLQETQYF. The CDR3 nucleotides read TGTGCCAGCAGCCAAGGTCGATCGCTCCAAGAGACCCAGTACTTC. V usage is TRBV3-1 and J usage is TRBJ2-5; D not resolved. The CDR3 has 15 amino acids. Germline values: CDR1 LGHDT, CDR2 YNNKEL (reference sequence). V was shortened by 1 base and J by 1 base, with 10 bases between the two germline ends.

The chain joins TRBV12-3 or TRBV12-4 to TRBJ1-2, with TRBD1 matching over 7 bases. This CDR3 comprises 17 residues. The V and J ends lost 7 bases and 0 bases, in that order; junction bases with no gene match: 14. The CDR3 loop reads CASTFGNAGTANYGYTF. The CDR3 DNA sequence: TGTGCCAGCACCTTTGGAAATGCGGGGACAGCTAACTATGGCTACACCTTC.

The gene calls are TRBV20-1 and TRBJ2-7, with D possibly being TRBD1 (6 bases). Germline CDR1 DFQATT, CDR2 SNEGSKA (reference sequence). The germline V and J ends were trimmed by 1 base and 5 bases, with 12 bases remaining between them. The CDR3 loop spans 13 amino acids. CDR3 loop: CSARGYGGDEQYF. CDR3 sequence (DNA): TGCAGTGCTAGAGGCTATGGGGGCGACGAGCAGTACTTC.

The chain links TRBV20-1 to TRBJ2-7; TRBD1 matches at 9 bases. The CDR3 runs to 15 residues. Germline assignment: CDR1 DFQATT and CDR2 SNEGSKA (reference sequence). V was clipped by 4 bases and J by 4 bases; unmatched bases: 11. The CDR3 nucleotides are TGCAGTGCTACTACCCTACAGGGGGCGCGGTACGAGCAGTACTTC. Amino acid sequence: CSATTLQGARYEQYF.

J is TRBJ2-2 and V is TRBV4-3, with D unresolved. Trimming took 5 bases from V and 6 from J, leaving 7 bases between them. There are 12 residues in the CDR3. The germline gives CDR1 LGHNA, CDR2 YSLEER. The CDR3 nucleotides read TGCGCCAGCAGCACAGAGGCCGGGGAGCTGTTTTTT. It yields the protein CASSTEAGELFF.

The chain has TRBV2 and TRBJ1-1, with 9 bases that match TRBD1. The J segment lost 2 bases and the V segment lost 9 bases, leaving 4 bases of the junction unmatched. The CDR3 is 13 residues long. Looked up from germline, CDR1 is SNHLY and CDR2 is FYNNEI. CDR3 DNA: TGTGCCAGGGGGACAGGGTTTAACACTGAAGCTTTCTTT. Translation gives CARGTGFNTEAFF. The variable domain in full, completed from reference TRBV2 and TRBJ1-1, reads EPEVTQTPSHQVTQMGQEVILRCVPISNHLYFYWYRQILGQKVEFLVSFYNNEISEKSEIFDDQFSVERPDGSNFTLKIRSTKLEDSAMYFCARGTGFNTEAFFGQGTRLTVV.

The chain links TRBV15 to TRBJ2-7; 11 bases are shared with TRBD1. This CDR3 is 15 amino acids long. Trimming took 4 bases from V and 6 from J; bases not matched to a gene: 8. CDR1 is LNHNV and CDR2 is YYDKDF in the germline V gene (reference sequence). CDR3 region: CATSIPGQGVAEQYF. As DNA, the CDR3 is TGTGCCACCAGCATCCCGGGACAGGGGGTCGCCGAGCAGTACTTC.

Only one count was recorded for this clonotype. The V call is TRBV6-5, the J call TRBJ1-1; D call uncertain. The CDR3 extends over 11 amino acids. V was cut by 10 bases and J by 5 bases, with 11 bases left in between. CDR1 and CDR2 (germline): MNHEY, SVGAGI. The DNA for the CDR3 is TGTGCCACTAGGGCCGGGACTGAAGCTTTCTTT. This codes for CATRAGTEAFF.

This chain links TRBV29-1 with TRBJ2-1, with 15 bases matching TRBD2. V lost 3 bases, J lost 0 bases, and 6 bases stayed unmatched. In germline, CDR1 is SQVTM, CDR2 ANQGSEA. The CDR3 totals 18 residues. Written as DNA, the CDR3 is TGCAGCGTTGAGGGACTAGCGGGGGGCCGAAGCTCCTACAATGAGCAGTTCTTC. Its translation: CSVEGLAGGRSSYNEQFF.

The V gene is TRBV4-1, the J gene TRBJ1-1; D remains ambiguous. Germline assignment: CDR1 MGHRA and CDR2 YSYEKL. The CDR3 is made up of 16 amino acids. The V gene lost 0 bases and the J gene lost 0 bases, with 11 bases spanning the gap. As DNA, the CDR3 is TGCGCCAGCAGCCAAGATCCGGGTCTCTTGAACACTGAAGCTTTCTTT. This sequence encodes CASSQDPGLLNTEAFF.

This clonotype was recorded a few times. The genes are TRBV5-4 and TRBJ2-2; D is uncertain. The V end lost 4 bases, the J end lost 9 bases, and 7 bases lay between the germline ends. Looked up from germline, CDR1 is SGHNT and CDR2 is YYREEE (reference sequence). The CDR3 has 11 residues. The CDR3 nucleotides are TGTGCCAGCAGCCCCGGCCGGGAGCTGTTTTTT. It is translated as CASSPGRELFF.

The CDR3 region has the DNA TGTGCCAGCAGTTCCCTCTTACTAGTATCTGAGCAGTTCTTC. It codes for CASSSLLLVSEQFF. This chain connects TRBV12-3 or TRBV12-4 to TRBJ2-1; weak D call: TRBD2 (5 bases). Between the trimmed V and J ends, which lost 4 bases and 9 bases, there was a span of 16 bases. There are 14 residues in the CDR3.

V is TRBV2 and J is TRBJ1-5; possible D gene TRBD1, 6 bases. This CDR3 has 13 residues. Trimming took off 7 bases at V and 4 bases at J, with 11 bases between the two ends. Germline CDR1 and CDR2: SNHLY and FYNNEI. CDR3 protein: CASTRGRNQPQHF. DNA for the CDR3: TGTGCCAGCACCAGGGGTAGAAATCAGCCCCAGCATTTT. Combining the CDR3 with reference TRBV2 and TRBJ1-5 gives the whole variable domain EPEVTQTPSHQVTQMGQEVILRCVPISNHLYFYWYRQILGQKVEFLVSFYNNEISEKSEIFDDQFSVERPDGSNFTLKIRSTKLEDSAMYFCASTRGRNQPQHFGDGTRLSIL.

This clonotype is a singleton in its sample. CDR3 sequence reads: CASSGPSSGNTIYF. The CDR3 DNA reads as TGTGCCAGCAGCGGGCCTTCCTCTGGAAACACCATATATTTT. The chain couples TRBV9 to TRBJ1-3; D gene ambiguous. The V gene's germline CDR1 is SGDLS and CDR2 YYNGEE. The CDR3 contains 14 residues. V lost 3 bases and J 0 bases, leaving 7 bases between the germline ends.

The chain has TRBV6-5 and TRBJ2-3, with TRBD1 as a possible D gene (6 bases). V was cut by 6 bases and J by 0 bases, with 10 bases left in between. This CDR3 comprises 14 residues. The V gene's germline CDR1 is MNHEY and CDR2 SVGAGI. CDR3 sequence: CASSSGQSTDTQYF. The CDR3 DNA reads as TGTGCCAGCAGCTCCGGACAGAGCACAGATACGCAGTATTTT.

The chain carries TRBV25-1 and TRBJ1-1; D is possibly TRBD1 (5 bases). Germline V gene lookup returns CDR1 MGHDK and CDR2 SYGVNS. CDR3 length: 11 amino acids. Trimming pared 4 bases from V and 8 bases from J, leaving 8 bases between. CDR3 region: CASSVEGEAFF. The CDR3 DNA follows: TGTGCCAGCAGTGTGGAGGGGGAAGCTTTCTTT.

V gene TRBV24-1 combines with J gene TRBJ2-1; D might be TRBD1 (6 bases). V lost 3 bases to trimming and J lost 1 base, with 9 bases between them. The germline V gene encodes CDR1 KGHDR and CDR2 SFDVKD. The CDR3 runs to 15 residues. The CDR3: CATSDPGDSYNEQFF. Here the CDR3 DNA reads TGTGCCACCAGTGATCCAGGGGATTCCTACAATGAGCAGTTCTTC.